This record concerns one T cell receptor beta chain sequence. It lacks a known antigen. Within one base of it there is no much larger clone, and no base qualities were kept. This record comes from a study of tumour-infiltrating T cells in Burkitt lymphoma (dated by TCRdb to 2020 to 2021). About the study as a whole: Clinical outcome was correlated with TCR repertoire data, and overall and progression-free survival were found to be predicted by productive clonality independently of established prognosticators, including age at diagnosis.

Trimming at the junction amounts to 4 bases on V and 6 bases on J, and the germline ends lie 9 bases apart. For CDR1 and CDR2, the germline V gene (reference sequence) lists SEHNR and FQNEAQ. The CDR3 has 13 amino acids, counting the end cysteine and phenylalanine. The read is trimmed to its CDR3 DNA, 39 bases read in frame from base 1. The method was the immunoSEQ multiplex PCR assay. As stored in TCRdb, this immuneACCESS dataset retains in-frame rearrangements with V and J assigned. A fraction of the clones does not appear; measured against another copy, unresolved V genes explain less than half of the discrepancy, and the remainder lacks a known reason. This sample lists about 2,500 clones; roughly 85% were detected once. The ten largest clones add up to 15% to 20% of the sample.

The clonotype comes from a human donor with diffuse large B-cell lymphoma. The chain was built from TRBV7-9 and TRBJ1-4; TRBD1 is a possible D gene, resting on 6 matching bases. Sequencing was performed on tumor tissue. This receptor carries the CDR3 CASSSGGHEKLFF. The bases read TGTGCCAGCAGCTCTGGGGGGCATGAAAAACTGTTTTTT.